Listed below are T cell receptor beta chains from one sample, sequenced in a study of control samples from healthy donors and cancer patients. Profiled with immunoSEQ multiplex PCR; TCRdb holds only in-frame clones, not every one. The sample contains nearly 200,000 clones, approximately 90% of which appear only once. The sample consisted of blood. These TCRs come from a man younger than 40 in good health. The CDR3 runs from the conserved cysteine through the conserved F or W. Fields, in order: V gene, clone size, J gene, D gene, CDR3 protein, CDR3 DNA. D genes are given only for firm matches. Clone size appears in some rows only: once, few, many, or a class for an expanded clone.

V gene: TRBV29-1; clone size: -; J gene: TRBJ2-7; D gene: TRBD1; CDR3 protein: CSVAPGTGDPYEQYF; CDR3 DNA: TGCAGCGTCGCCCCCGGGACAGGGGATCCTTACGAGCAGTACTTC
V gene: TRBV7-9; clone size: -; J gene: TRBJ2-1; D gene: -; CDR3 protein: CASSSSDRGTAFF; CDR3 DNA: TGTGCCAGCAGCTCGTCTGACCGGGGTACTGCGTTCTTC
V gene: TRBV19; clone size: -; J gene: TRBJ1-5; D gene: TRBD1; CDR3 protein: CATTLDRASNQPQHF; CDR3 DNA: TGTGCCACCACCCTAGACAGGGCCAGCAATCAGCCCCAGCATTTT
V gene: TRBV14; clone size: once; J gene: TRBJ2-7; D gene: -; CDR3 protein: CASSQVTGRGYEQYF; CDR3 DNA: TGTGCCAGCAGCCAAGTAACGGGTAGGGGCTACGAGCAGTACTTC
V gene: TRBV5-6; clone size: -; J gene: TRBJ1-1; D gene: TRBD1; CDR3 protein: CASRGYTGGTEAFF; CDR3 DNA: TGTGCCAGCAGGGGGTATACAGGGGGCACTGAAGCTTTCTTT
V gene: TRBV19; clone size: once; J gene: TRBJ2-2; D gene: -; CDR3 protein: CASSIGRGGTGELFF; CDR3 DNA: TGTGCCAGTAGTATTGGCAGGGGGGGTACCGGGGAGCTGTTTTTT
V gene: TRBV21-1; clone size: -; J gene: TRBJ2-7; D gene: -; CDR3 protein: CASSSTPPGQEYEQYF; CDR3 DNA: TGTGCCAGCAGCTCGACACCCCCGGGACAGGAATACGAGCAGTACTTC
V gene: TRBV6-5; clone size: -; J gene: TRBJ2-2; D gene: TRBD1; CDR3 protein: CASSSRQGNTGELFF; CDR3 DNA: TGTGCCAGCAGTTCTCGACAGGGGAACACCGGGGAGCTGTTTTTT
V gene: TRBV12-3/TRBV12-4; clone size: -; J gene: TRBJ2-1; D gene: -; CDR3 protein: CASSLGLGEQFF; CDR3 DNA: TGTGCCAGCAGTTTAGGGCTGGGAGAGCAGTTCTTC
V gene: TRBV6-1; clone size: once; J gene: TRBJ1-4; D gene: TRBD1; CDR3 protein: CASSDRGEKLFF; CDR3 DNA: TGTGCCAGCAGTGACAGGGGGGAAAAACTGTTTTTT
V gene: TRBV27; clone size: once; J gene: TRBJ1-2; D gene: -; CDR3 protein: CASSNTGANYGYTF; CDR3 DNA: TGTGCCAGCAGTAATACCGGGGCTAACTATGGCTACACCTTC
V gene: TRBV6-1; clone size: -; J gene: TRBJ1-2; D gene: -; CDR3 protein: CASSEARQFPPGYTF; CDR3 DNA: TGTGCCAGCAGTGAAGCTCGGCAGTTTCCTCCCGGCTACACCTTC
V gene: TRBV2; clone size: once; J gene: TRBJ1-6; D gene: -; CDR3 protein: CASSNPGSSYNSPLHF; CDR3 DNA: TGTGCCAGCAGTAATCCAGGGAGCTCCTATAATTCACCCCTCCACTTT
V gene: TRBV6-6; clone size: once; J gene: TRBJ1-2; D gene: -; CDR3 protein: CASSYAVNYGYTF; CDR3 DNA: TGTGCCAGCAGTTACGCAGTGAACTATGGCTACACCTTC
V gene: TRBV29-1; clone size: -; J gene: TRBJ1-2; D gene: -; CDR3 protein: CSGVTGLYGYTF; CDR3 DNA: TGCAGCGGGGTCACAGGGTTGTATGGCTACACCTTC
V gene: TRBV19; clone size: -; J gene: TRBJ2-4; D gene: TRBD1; CDR3 protein: CASSADRGKNIQYF; CDR3 DNA: TGTGCCAGTAGCGCCGACAGGGGTAAAAACATTCAGTACTTC
V gene: TRBV7-2; clone size: few; J gene: TRBJ1-1; D gene: -; CDR3 protein: CASSLAGVNTEAFF; CDR3 DNA: TGTGCCAGCAGCTTAGCAGGGGTGAACACTGAAGCTTTCTTT
V gene: TRBV2; clone size: -; J gene: TRBJ1-5; D gene: -; CDR3 protein: CASSENGLSNQPQHF; CDR3 DNA: TGTGCCAGCAGTGAGAACGGCCTTAGCAATCAGCCCCAGCATTTT
V gene: TRBV5-1; clone size: -; J gene: TRBJ2-1; D gene: TRBD2; CDR3 protein: CASSPSGGATNGFYNEQFF; CDR3 DNA: TGCGCCAGCAGCCCTAGCGGGGGGGCAACGAATGGTTTCTACAATGAGCAGTTCTTC
V gene: TRBV27; clone size: -; J gene: TRBJ1-6; D gene: -; CDR3 protein: CASSFQPYNSPLHF; CDR3 DNA: TGTGCCAGCAGTTTTCAGCCCTATAATTCACCCCTCCACTTT
V gene: TRBV27; clone size: once; J gene: TRBJ1-5; D gene: -; CDR3 protein: CASSLEYSNQPQHF; CDR3 DNA: TGTGCCAGCAGTTTGGAGTATAGCAATCAGCCCCAGCATTTT
V gene: TRBV12-3/TRBV12-4; clone size: -; J gene: TRBJ1-1; D gene: TRBD1; CDR3 protein: CASSRTGTTVAFF; CDR3 DNA: TGTGCCAGCAGCCGGACAGGGACTACTGTGGCTTTCTTT
V gene: TRBV7-2; clone size: -; J gene: TRBJ1-1; D gene: -; CDR3 protein: CASSLVNLAGDVGTEAFF; CDR3 DNA: TGTGCCAGCAGCTTAGTGAATCTGGCAGGGGATGTGGGCACTGAAGCTTTCTTT
V gene: TRBV30; clone size: -; J gene: TRBJ2-7; D gene: -; CDR3 protein: CAWGGLGVGYEQYF; CDR3 DNA: TGTGCCTGGGGGGGGCTTGGAGTAGGGTACGAGCAGTACTTC
V gene: TRBV18; clone size: -; J gene: TRBJ2-7; D gene: -; CDR3 protein: CASSLPTRGRDEQYF; CDR3 DNA: TGTGCCAGCTCACTACCCACCCGGGGTCGGGACGAGCAGTACTTC
V gene: TRBV5-6; clone size: -; J gene: TRBJ2-1; D gene: -; CDR3 protein: CASSLSSYNEQFF; CDR3 DNA: TGTGCCAGCAGCTTGAGCTCCTACAATGAGCAGTTCTTC
V gene: TRBV30; clone size: -; J gene: TRBJ1-5; D gene: -; CDR3 protein: CAWSEGLSNQPQHF; CDR3 DNA: TGTGCCTGGAGTGAGGGTTTGAGCAATCAGCCCCAGCATTTT
V gene: TRBV28; clone size: -; J gene: TRBJ1-5; D gene: TRBD1; CDR3 protein: CASKGTGNQPQHF; CDR3 DNA: TGTGCCAGCAAAGGGACAGGCAATCAGCCCCAGCATTTT
V gene: TRBV7-9; clone size: -; J gene: TRBJ2-7; D gene: -; CDR3 protein: CASSSGGRQERTYEQYF; CDR3 DNA: TGTGCCAGCAGCTCGGGCGGTCGACAGGAACGGACCTACGAGCAGTACTTC
V gene: TRBV5-1; clone size: -; J gene: TRBJ2-1; D gene: TRBD2; CDR3 protein: CASSAKRTSGGSSYNEQFF; CDR3 DNA: TGCGCCAGCAGCGCCAAAAGGACTAGCGGGGGGTCTTCCTACAATGAGCAGTTCTTC
V gene: TRBV5-8; clone size: -; J gene: TRBJ1-1; D gene: TRBD1; CDR3 protein: CASSVGTGNTEAFF; CDR3 DNA: TGTGCCAGCAGCGTTGGGACAGGCAACACTGAAGCTTTCTTT
V gene: TRBV7-9; clone size: -; J gene: TRBJ1-1; D gene: TRBD1; CDR3 protein: CASNKPPRGLENTEAFF; CDR3 DNA: TGTGCCAGCAACAAACCACCCAGGGGGCTGGAGAACACTGAAGCTTTCTTT
V gene: TRBV5-6; clone size: -; J gene: TRBJ1-3; D gene: -; CDR3 protein: CASSSTSGNTIYF; CDR3 DNA: TGTGCCAGCAGCTCGACGTCGGGAAACACCATATATTTT
V gene: TRBV7-6; clone size: -; J gene: TRBJ2-3; D gene: TRBD2; CDR3 protein: CASSLAYGGSTDTQYF; CDR3 DNA: TGTGCCAGCAGCTTAGCTTACGGGGGGAGCACAGATACGCAGTATTTT
V gene: TRBV19; clone size: -; J gene: TRBJ1-5; D gene: -; CDR3 protein: CASSTLNQPQHF; CDR3 DNA: TGTGCCAGTAGTACCCTCAATCAGCCCCAGCATTTT
V gene: TRBV27; clone size: -; J gene: TRBJ2-7; D gene: -; CDR3 protein: CASSPQTVPTYEQYF; CDR3 DNA: TGTGCCAGCAGTCCCCAGACTGTACCTACCTACGAGCAGTACTTC
V gene: TRBV6-5; clone size: -; J gene: TRBJ1-3; D gene: -; CDR3 protein: CASTGHLSGNTIYF; CDR3 DNA: TGTGCCAGCACTGGACACCTCTCTGGAAACACCATATATTTT
V gene: TRBV18; clone size: -; J gene: TRBJ1-1; D gene: -; CDR3 protein: CASSPNSNPEAFF; CDR3 DNA: TGTGCCAGCTCACCCAACAGTAACCCTGAAGCTTTCTTT
V gene: TRBV19; clone size: -; J gene: TRBJ1-2; D gene: -; CDR3 protein: CASSTPDSYGYTF; CDR3 DNA: TGTGCCAGTAGTACCCCGGACAGTTATGGCTACACCTTC
V gene: TRBV10-3; clone size: -; J gene: TRBJ1-5; D gene: -; CDR3 protein: CAISRDNNQPQHF; CDR3 DNA: TGTGCCATCTCCCGGGACAACAATCAGCCCCAGCATTTT
V gene: TRBV5-6; clone size: -; J gene: TRBJ2-2; D gene: TRBD1; CDR3 protein: CASSSLTGGVTGELFF; CDR3 DNA: TGTGCCAGCAGCTCGTTGACAGGGGGAGTAACCGGGGAGCTGTTTTTT
V gene: TRBV11-2; clone size: -; J gene: TRBJ1-6; D gene: -; CDR3 protein: CASSPEAGNNSPLHF; CDR3 DNA: TGTGCCAGCAGCCCCGAGGCGGGGAATAATTCACCCCTCCACTTT
V gene: TRBV3-1/TRBV3-2; clone size: -; J gene: TRBJ2-7; D gene: -; CDR3 protein: CASSRQGTSEQYF; CDR3 DNA: TGTGCCAGCAGCCGGCAGGGGACCTCCGAGCAGTACTTC
V gene: TRBV25-1; clone size: -; J gene: TRBJ2-6; D gene: -; CDR3 protein: CASSVQGSGANVLTF; CDR3 DNA: TGTGCCAGCAGTGTACAGGGCTCTGGGGCCAACGTCCTGACTTTC
V gene: TRBV10-3; clone size: -; J gene: TRBJ1-1; D gene: -; CDR3 protein: CAISESIGRGVAEAFF; CDR3 DNA: TGTGCCATCAGTGAGTCGATAGGCAGGGGTGTGGCTGAAGCTTTCTTT
V gene: TRBV6-5; clone size: -; J gene: TRBJ2-2; D gene: -; CDR3 protein: CASSIRGLNTGELFF; CDR3 DNA: TGTGCCAGCAGTATCCGAGGTTTGAACACCGGGGAGCTGTTTTTT
V gene: TRBV7-6; clone size: -; J gene: TRBJ1-2; D gene: TRBD1; CDR3 protein: CASSLGGAGGYGYTF; CDR3 DNA: TGTGCCAGCAGCTTAGGGGGGGCAGGGGGCTATGGCTACACCTTC
V gene: TRBV28; clone size: -; J gene: TRBJ1-5; D gene: -; CDR3 protein: CASSLDTYSNQPQHF; CDR3 DNA: TGTGCCAGCAGTCTGGACACCTATAGCAATCAGCCCCAGCATTTT
V gene: TRBV12-3/TRBV12-4; clone size: few; J gene: TRBJ2-1; D gene: -; CDR3 protein: CASSPDLQLQFF; CDR3 DNA: TGTGCCAGCAGCCCGGACCTGCAGTTGCAGTTCTTC
V gene: TRBV5-1; clone size: -; J gene: TRBJ2-7; D gene: -; CDR3 protein: CASSREYEQYF; CDR3 DNA: TGCGCCAGCAGCCGAGAATACGAGCAGTACTTC
V gene: TRBV7-9; clone size: -; J gene: TRBJ1-4; D gene: -; CDR3 protein: CASSLGDSINEKLFF; CDR3 DNA: TGTGCCAGCAGCTTAGGTGACAGTATTAATGAAAAACTGTTTTTT
V gene: TRBV14; clone size: -; J gene: TRBJ1-2; D gene: -; CDR3 protein: CASSQDHPVSVSYGYTF; CDR3 DNA: TGTGCCAGCAGCCAAGACCATCCTGTTTCGGTTAGCTATGGCTACACCTTC
V gene: TRBV11-2; clone size: -; J gene: TRBJ1-1; D gene: -; CDR3 protein: CASSRGLNTEAFF; CDR3 DNA: TGTGCCAGCAGCAGGGGTCTGAACACTGAAGCTTTCTTT
V gene: TRBV7-2; clone size: -; J gene: TRBJ2-1; D gene: TRBD2; CDR3 protein: CASSSLSGSFYNEQFF; CDR3 DNA: TGTGCCAGCAGCTCACTTAGCGGGTCCTTCTACAATGAGCAGTTCTTC
V gene: TRBV7-2; clone size: few; J gene: TRBJ2-1; D gene: -; CDR3 protein: CASRQGRRFSYNEQFF; CDR3 DNA: TGTGCCAGCAGACAAGGACGGCGATTCTCCTACAATGAGCAGTTCTTC
V gene: TRBV28; clone size: once; J gene: TRBJ1-5; D gene: TRBD1; CDR3 protein: CASSSHSGGRQPQHF; CDR3 DNA: TGTGCCAGCAGTTCCCATTCAGGGGGACGGCAGCCCCAGCATTTT
V gene: TRBV30; clone size: -; J gene: TRBJ2-6; D gene: -; CDR3 protein: CAWSASGANVLTF; CDR3 DNA: TGTGCCTGGAGTGCCTCTGGGGCCAACGTCCTGACTTTC
V gene: TRBV5-1; clone size: -; J gene: TRBJ2-1; D gene: TRBD1; CDR3 protein: CASSLGDSHNEQFF; CDR3 DNA: TGCGCCAGCAGCTTGGGGGACAGCCACAATGAGCAGTTCTTC